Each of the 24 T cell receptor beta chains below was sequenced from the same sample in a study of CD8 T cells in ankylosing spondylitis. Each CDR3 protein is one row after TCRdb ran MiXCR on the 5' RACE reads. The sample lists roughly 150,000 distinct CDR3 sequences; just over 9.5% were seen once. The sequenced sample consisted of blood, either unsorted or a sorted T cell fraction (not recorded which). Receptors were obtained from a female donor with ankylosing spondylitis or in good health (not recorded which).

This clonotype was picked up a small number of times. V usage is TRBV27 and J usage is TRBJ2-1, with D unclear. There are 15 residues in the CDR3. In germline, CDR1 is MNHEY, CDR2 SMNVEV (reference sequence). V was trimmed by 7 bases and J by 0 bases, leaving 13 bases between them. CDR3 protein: CASTTGRSSYNEQFF. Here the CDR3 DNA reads TGTGCCAGCACCACTGGACGAAGCTCCTACAATGAGCAGTTCTTC.

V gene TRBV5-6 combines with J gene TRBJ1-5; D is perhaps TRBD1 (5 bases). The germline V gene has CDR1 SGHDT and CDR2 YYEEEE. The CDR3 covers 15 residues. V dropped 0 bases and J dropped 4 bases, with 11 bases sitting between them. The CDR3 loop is CASSLGSGRNQPQHF. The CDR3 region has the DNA TGTGCCAGCAGCTTGGGCTCAGGGAGAAATCAGCCCCAGCATTTT. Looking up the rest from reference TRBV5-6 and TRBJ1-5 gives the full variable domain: DAGVTQSPTHLIKTRGQQVTLRCSPKSGHDTVSWYQQALGQGPQFIFQYYEEEERQRGNFPDRFSGHQFPNYSSELNVNALLLGDSALYLCASSLGSGRNQPQHFGDGTRLSIL.

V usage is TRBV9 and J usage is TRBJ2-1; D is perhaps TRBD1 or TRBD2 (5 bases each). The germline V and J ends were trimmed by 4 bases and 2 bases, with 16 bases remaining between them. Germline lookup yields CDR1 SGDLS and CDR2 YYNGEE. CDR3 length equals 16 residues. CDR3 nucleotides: TGTGCCAGCAGCCCCGACGGGACGCACACCTACAATGAGCAGTTCTTC. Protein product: CASSPDGTHTYNEQFF.

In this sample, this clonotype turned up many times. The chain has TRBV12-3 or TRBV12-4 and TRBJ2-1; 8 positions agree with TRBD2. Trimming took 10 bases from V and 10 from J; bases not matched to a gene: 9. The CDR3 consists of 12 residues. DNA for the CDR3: TGTGCCATCAACAACGGGGGGGAGGAGCAGTTCTTC. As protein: CAINNGGEEQFF.

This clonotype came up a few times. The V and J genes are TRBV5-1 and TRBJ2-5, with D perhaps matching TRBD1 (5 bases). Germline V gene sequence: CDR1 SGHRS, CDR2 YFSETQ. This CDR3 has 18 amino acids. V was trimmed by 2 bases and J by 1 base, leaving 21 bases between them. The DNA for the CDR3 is TGCGCCAGCAGCTTTAAATTACTTGGGCAGGGCATCCAAGAGACCCAGTACTTC. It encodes CASSFKLLGQGIQETQYF.

The CDR3 DNA is TGCGCCAGCAGCCAAGAGACGAGTAGGCCCCAGCATTTT. Its translation is CASSQETSRPQHF. This sequence joins TRBV4-1 and TRBJ1-5; D gene uncertain. CDR1 and CDR2 (germline): MGHRA, YSYEKL. With 0 bases removed from V and 9 bases from J, the gap between germline ends came to 9 bases. The CDR3 totals 13 residues.

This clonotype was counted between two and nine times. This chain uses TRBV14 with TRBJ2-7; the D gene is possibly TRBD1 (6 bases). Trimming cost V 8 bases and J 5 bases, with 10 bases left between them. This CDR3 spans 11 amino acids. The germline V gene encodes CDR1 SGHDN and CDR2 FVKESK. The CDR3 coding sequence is TGTGCCAGCCTAAAGGGGGACGAGCAGTACTTC. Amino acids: CASLKGDEQYF.

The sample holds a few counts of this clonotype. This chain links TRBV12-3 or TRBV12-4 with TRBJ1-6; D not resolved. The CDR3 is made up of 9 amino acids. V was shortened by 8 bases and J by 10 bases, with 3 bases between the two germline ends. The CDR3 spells CASGSPLHF. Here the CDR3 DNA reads TGTGCCAGCGGGTCACCCCTCCACTTT.

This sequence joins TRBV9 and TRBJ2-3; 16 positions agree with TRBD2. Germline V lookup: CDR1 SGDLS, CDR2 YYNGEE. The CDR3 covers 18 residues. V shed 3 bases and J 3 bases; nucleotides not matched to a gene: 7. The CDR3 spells CASSAGTSGREATDTQYF. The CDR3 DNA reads TGTGCCAGCAGCGCCGGGACTAGCGGGAGGGAGGCGACAGATACGCAGTATTTT.

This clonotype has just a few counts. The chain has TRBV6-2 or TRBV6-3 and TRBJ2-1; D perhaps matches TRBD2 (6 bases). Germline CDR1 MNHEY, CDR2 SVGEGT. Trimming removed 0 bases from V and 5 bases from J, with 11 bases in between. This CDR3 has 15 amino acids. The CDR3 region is CASSYSGTPHNEQFF. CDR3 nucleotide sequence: TGTGCCAGCAGTTACTCGGGGACTCCTCACAATGAGCAGTTCTTC.

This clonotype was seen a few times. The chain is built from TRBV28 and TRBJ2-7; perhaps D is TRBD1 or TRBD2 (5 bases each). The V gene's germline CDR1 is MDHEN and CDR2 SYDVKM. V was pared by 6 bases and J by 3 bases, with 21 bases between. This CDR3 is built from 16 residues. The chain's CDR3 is CASRRIIRDLHYEQYF. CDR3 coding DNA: TGTGCCAGCAGAAGAATAATAAGGGACCTTCACTACGAGCAGTACTTC.

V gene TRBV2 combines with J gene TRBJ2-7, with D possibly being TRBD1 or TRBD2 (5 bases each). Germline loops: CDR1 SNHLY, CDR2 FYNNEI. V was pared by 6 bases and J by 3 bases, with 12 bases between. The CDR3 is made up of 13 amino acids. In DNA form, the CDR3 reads TGTGCCAGCAGGGGGGTGCACCACTACGAGCAGTACTTC. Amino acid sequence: CASRGVHHYEQYF.

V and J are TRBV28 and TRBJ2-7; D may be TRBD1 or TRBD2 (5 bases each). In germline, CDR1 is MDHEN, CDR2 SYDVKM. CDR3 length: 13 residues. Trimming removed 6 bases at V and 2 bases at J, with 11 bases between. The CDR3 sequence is CASSLLGAYEQYF. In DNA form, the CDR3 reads TGTGCCAGCAGCCTCTTGGGGGCCTACGAGCAGTACTTC.

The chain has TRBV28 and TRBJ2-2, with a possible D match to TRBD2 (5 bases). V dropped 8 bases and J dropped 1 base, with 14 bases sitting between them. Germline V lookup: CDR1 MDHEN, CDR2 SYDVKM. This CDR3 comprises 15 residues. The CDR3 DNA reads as TGTGCCAGCTCCTGGCTAGCAGGGAACACCGGGGAGCTGTTTTTT. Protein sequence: CASSWLAGNTGELFF.

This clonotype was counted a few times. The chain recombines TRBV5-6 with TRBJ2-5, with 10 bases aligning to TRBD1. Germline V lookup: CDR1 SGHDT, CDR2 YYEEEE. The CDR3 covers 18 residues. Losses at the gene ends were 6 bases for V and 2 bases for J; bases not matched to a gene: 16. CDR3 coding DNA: TGTGCCAGCAACTTCGACAGGGGGCGATCGGGAGGGCAAGAGACCCAGTACTTC. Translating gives CASNFDRGRSGGQETQYF.

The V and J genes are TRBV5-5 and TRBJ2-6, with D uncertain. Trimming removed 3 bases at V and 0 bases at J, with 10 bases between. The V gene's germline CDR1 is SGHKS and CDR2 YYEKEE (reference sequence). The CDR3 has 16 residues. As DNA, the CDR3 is TGTGCCAGCAGCTCCCGGGTCTACTCTGGGGCCAACGTCCTGACTTTC. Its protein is CASSSRVYSGANVLTF.

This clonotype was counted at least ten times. The CDR3, as DNA: TGCAGCGTAGTACTGAGGGGCACTGAAGCTTTCTTT. Encoded protein: CSVVLRGTEAFF. The chain has TRBV29-1 and TRBJ1-1, with TRBD1 as a possible D gene (5 bases). The CDR3 spans 12 residues. Deletions cut 6 bases from V and 4 bases from J, with 12 bases between. Looked up from germline, CDR1 is SQVTM and CDR2 is ANQGSEA.

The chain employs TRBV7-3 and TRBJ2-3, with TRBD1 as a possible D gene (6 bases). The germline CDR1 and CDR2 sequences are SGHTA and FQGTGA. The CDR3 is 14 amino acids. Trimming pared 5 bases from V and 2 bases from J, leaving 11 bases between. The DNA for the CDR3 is TGTGCCAGCAGCCCCCAGGGGAACACAGATACGCAGTATTTT. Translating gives CASSPQGNTDTQYF.

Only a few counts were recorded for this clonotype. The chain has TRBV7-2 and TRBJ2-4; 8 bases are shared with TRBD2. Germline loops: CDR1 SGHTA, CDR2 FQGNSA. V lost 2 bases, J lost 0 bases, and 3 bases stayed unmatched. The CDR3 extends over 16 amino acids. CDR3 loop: CASSLNLAGAKNIQYF. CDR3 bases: TGTGCCAGCAGCTTAAATCTAGCGGGAGCCAAAAACATTCAGTACTTC.

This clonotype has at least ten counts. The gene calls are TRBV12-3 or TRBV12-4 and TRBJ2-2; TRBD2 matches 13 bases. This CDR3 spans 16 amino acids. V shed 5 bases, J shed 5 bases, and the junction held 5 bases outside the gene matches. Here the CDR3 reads CASSPLGLAGTGELFF. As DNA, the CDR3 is TGTGCCAGCAGTCCCCTGGGACTAGCGGGAACCGGGGAGCTGTTTTTT.

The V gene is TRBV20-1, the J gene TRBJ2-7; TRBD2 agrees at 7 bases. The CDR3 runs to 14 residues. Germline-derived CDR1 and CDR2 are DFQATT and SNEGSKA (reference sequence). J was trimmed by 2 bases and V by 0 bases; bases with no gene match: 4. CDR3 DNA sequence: TGCAGTGCTAGAGACGGACTAGGCACCTACGAGCAGTACTTC. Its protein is CSARDGLGTYEQYF.

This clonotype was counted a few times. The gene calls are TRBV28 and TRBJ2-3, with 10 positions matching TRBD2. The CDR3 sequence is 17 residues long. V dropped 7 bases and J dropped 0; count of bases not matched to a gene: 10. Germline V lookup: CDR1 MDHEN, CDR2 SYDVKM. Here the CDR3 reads CASNGLAEILSTDTQYF. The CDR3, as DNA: TGTGCCAGCAACGGACTAGCGGAGATTCTTAGCACAGATACGCAGTATTTT. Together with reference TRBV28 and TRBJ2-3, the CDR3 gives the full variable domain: DVKVTQSSRYLVKRTGEKVFLECVQDMDHENMFWYRQDPGLGLRLIYFSYDVKMKEKGDIPEGYSVSREKKERFSLILESASTNQTSMYLCASNGLAEILSTDTQYFGPGTRLTVL.

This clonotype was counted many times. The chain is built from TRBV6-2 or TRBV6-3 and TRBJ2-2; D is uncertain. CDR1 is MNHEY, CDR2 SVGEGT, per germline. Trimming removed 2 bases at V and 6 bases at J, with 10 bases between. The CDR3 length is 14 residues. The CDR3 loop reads CASSYPPDPGELFF. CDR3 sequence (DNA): TGTGCCAGCAGTTACCCCCCGGACCCCGGGGAGCTGTTTTTT.

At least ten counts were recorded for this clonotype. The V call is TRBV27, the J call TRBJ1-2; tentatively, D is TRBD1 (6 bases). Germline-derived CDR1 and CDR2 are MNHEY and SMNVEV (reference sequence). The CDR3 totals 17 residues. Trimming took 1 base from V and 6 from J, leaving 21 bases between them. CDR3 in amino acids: CASSLLGTGSPVHGYTF. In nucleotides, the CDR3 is TGTGCCAGCAGTTTATTGGGTACAGGGAGCCCAGTTCATGGCTACACCTTC.